The entry below gives a single T cell receptor (beta chain) sequence along with its context. Participants came from 24 US areas, aged about 18 to 95 years. Self-reported history from a screening survey and questionnaire set each donor's cohort. The record originates from a study of blood T cell repertoires in COVID-19. About the research overall: From the United States, Italy and Spain came samples of acute and convalescent COVID-19.

The CDR3 is 14 amino acids. V gave up 4 bases and J gave up 2 bases, with 12 bases separating them. CDR1 and CDR2 from the germline V gene are LGHDT and YNNKEL (reference sequence). The repertoire was sequenced with immunoSEQ multiplex PCR; TCRdb's copy has only in-frame clones and lacks some. The sample consists of around 380,000 clones, around 87% of them appearing once. The origin of this receptor is a man aged 30-40 years who had recovered from COVID-19. The rearrangement uses TRBV3-1 (or the pseudogene TRBV3-2) and TRBJ2-7, with a weak D call TRBD1 (6 bases). Material: PBMCs or T cells enriched from blood (not recorded which). DNA for the CDR3: TGTGCCAGCAGCCCGCAGGGGCAGCCCTACGAGCAGTACTTC. This encodes CASSPQGQPYEQYF.